The 14 T cell receptor beta chains listed next were all sequenced from one sample in a study of T-cell reconstitution after alpha-beta-depleted transplantation in children. A library of TCRbeta sequences, prepared with unique molecular identifiers, was generated. TCRdb independently ran MiXCR on the PCR reads; one entry per CDR3 protein. This repertoire shows some 310,000 distinct CDR3 sequences, 23% found once; its top ten account for roughly 11%. The specimen comprised PBMCs, mostly from graft donor cells, sampled 180 days after TCRalphabeta/CD19-depleted stem cell transplant. These receptors were collected from a male patient younger than 18 who had a stem cell transplant for acute lymphoblastic leukemia, so the T cells may come from the graft donor.

This clonotype showed up just a few times. V usage is TRBV20-1 and J usage is TRBJ1-1; D not resolved. This CDR3 region has 11 residues. The germline V gene encodes CDR1 DFQATT and CDR2 SNEGSKA (reference sequence). The CDR3 region is CSRIRNTEAFF. The CDR3 nucleotides read TGCAGCCGGATTCGGAACACTGAAGCTTTCTTT.

Concerning this clonotype itself: Relative to the germline gene, one junction end is altered; a read error may explain this. The J gene is TRBJ2-5, the V gene TRBV2; 11 bases map to TRBD2. This CDR3 contains 15 residues. The germline V gene has CDR1 SNHLY and CDR2 FYNNEI. The CDR3 region has the DNA TGTGCCAGCAGTGACTTACTAGCGGGAGTCGGGGCTAGAAACTTC. This encodes CASSDLLAGVGARNF.

V gene TRBV3-1 combines with J gene TRBJ2-7, with TRBD2 matching over 13 bases. From germline, CDR1 is LGHDT and CDR2 YNNKEL (reference sequence). After removal of 1 base from V and 4 bases from J, the junction contained 7 bases not matched to a gene. This CDR3 has 17 amino acids. CDR3 DNA: TGTGCCAGCAGCCAAGGTTTAGGACTAGCGGGAGTTTACGAGCAGTACTTC. It is translated as CASSQGLGLAGVYEQYF.

This clonotype showed up just a few times. This chain's CDR3 is CSARDGENIQYF. CDR3 DNA sequence: TGCAGTGCTAGAGATGGGGAAAACATTCAGTACTTC. V gene TRBV20-1 combines with J gene TRBJ2-4, with D hard to call. CDR3 length: 12 residues. V lost 0 bases, J lost 5 bases, and 5 bases lay in between. Germline CDR1 DFQATT, CDR2 SNEGSKA (reference sequence).

The V call is TRBV29-1, the J call TRBJ2-7; 12 nucleotides match TRBD2. The CDR3 totals 14 residues. The trim removed 1 base at V and 7 bases at J, leaving 5 bases unmatched. Germline-derived CDR1 and CDR2 are SQVTM and ANQGSEA. The CDR3 protein is CSVEAPLAGGEQYF. DNA for the CDR3: TGCAGCGTTGAAGCCCCGCTAGCGGGAGGGGAGCAGTACTTC.

V usage is TRBV20-1 and J usage is TRBJ1-2; D perhaps matches TRBD1 (5 bases). The CDR3 covers 15 residues. V shed 1 base and J shed 6 bases, with 18 bases lying between them. Germline values: CDR1 DFQATT, CDR2 SNEGSKA (reference sequence). In DNA, the CDR3 is TGCAGTGCTAGAGCTTCGGCCCCAGGGACCAATGGCTACACCTTC. It translates to CSARASAPGTNGYTF.

The rearrangement links TRBV5-5 to TRBJ2-3; TRBD2 might be the D (6 bases). The CDR3 sequence is 16 residues long. Between the trimmed V and J ends, which lost 4 bases and 5 bases, there was a span of 20 bases. Germline V gene lookup returns CDR1 SGHKS and CDR2 YYEKEE (reference sequence). The CDR3 is CASSNRLVASLDTQYF. The CDR3 DNA is TGTGCCAGCAGCAACCGACTAGTCGCGTCTTTAGATACGCAGTATTTT.

This clonotype was recorded a few times. The chain joins TRBV5-1 to TRBJ1-1; tentatively, D is TRBD1 (6 bases). This CDR3 contains 16 residues. The germline CDR1 and CDR2 sequences are SGHRS and YFSETQ. Trimming shortened V by 5 bases and J by 2 bases, and 19 bases separated the two germline ends. CDR3 sequence: CASRYRDPPGNTEAFF. For the CDR3, the DNA is TGCGCCAGCAGATACAGGGATCCCCCGGGAAACACTGAAGCTTTCTTT.

The chain uses TRBV20-1 and TRBJ1-6; no clear D. The V gene's germline CDR1 is DFQATT and CDR2 SNEGSKA (reference sequence). V was shortened by 5 bases and J by 0 bases, with 8 bases between the two germline ends. The CDR3 is 14 residues long. DNA of the CDR3: TGCAGTGCTGAACTCAACTCCTATAATTCACCCCTCCACTTT. Amino acid sequence: CSAELNSYNSPLHF.

J is TRBJ2-1 and V is TRBV2; 12 bases align to TRBD2. With 6 bases clipped from V and 4 bases from J, the junction kept 1 base outside the gene matches. Germline CDR1 and CDR2: SNHLY and FYNNEI. The CDR3 has 14 residues. The CDR3 sequence is CASSTSGGYNEQFF. The CDR3 DNA reads as TGTGCCAGCAGCACTAGCGGGGGGTACAATGAGCAGTTCTTC.

This clonotype appeared a few times. The genes are TRBV24-1 and TRBJ1-1; D is perhaps TRBD1 (5 bases). The CDR3 is 14 residues long. Germline V lookup: CDR1 KGHDR, CDR2 SFDVKD. V lost 5 bases and J lost 5, with 14 bases in between. The CDR3 sequence: CATSGPGLTTEAFF. The DNA for the CDR3 is TGTGCCACCAGTGGACCGGGACTGACGACTGAAGCTTTCTTT.

Only a few counts were recorded for this clonotype. V is TRBV12-3 or TRBV12-4 and J is TRBJ1-6; D gene uncertain. Trimming pared 1 base from V and 6 bases from J, leaving 19 bases between. The CDR3 sequence is 18 residues long. As DNA, the CDR3 is TGTGCCAGCAGTTTAGAGGCCAAGTGGGGAGTCGGTAATTCACCCCTCCACTTT. It translates to CASSLEAKWGVGNSPLHF.

The chain links TRBV5-1 to TRBJ1-1; D may be TRBD1 (6 bases). Trimming left V 3 bases short and J 7 bases short, with 19 bases between. The germline CDR1 and CDR2 sequences are SGHRS and YFSETQ. The CDR3 loop spans 15 amino acids. For the CDR3, the DNA is TGCGCCAGCAGCTGGACTCAGGGGAGGGAGGGTGAAGCTTTCTTT. It yields the protein CASSWTQGREGEAFF.

The rearrangement uses TRBV20-1 and TRBJ1-5; D call uncertain. The germline gives CDR1 DFQATT, CDR2 SNEGSKA (reference sequence). The CDR3 consists of 14 residues. Between the trimmed V and J ends, which lost 5 bases and 0 bases, there was a span of 11 bases. DNA for the CDR3: TGCAGTGCTTGGCCTGTTAATAGCAATCAGCCCCAGCATTTT. Encoded protein: CSAWPVNSNQPQHF.